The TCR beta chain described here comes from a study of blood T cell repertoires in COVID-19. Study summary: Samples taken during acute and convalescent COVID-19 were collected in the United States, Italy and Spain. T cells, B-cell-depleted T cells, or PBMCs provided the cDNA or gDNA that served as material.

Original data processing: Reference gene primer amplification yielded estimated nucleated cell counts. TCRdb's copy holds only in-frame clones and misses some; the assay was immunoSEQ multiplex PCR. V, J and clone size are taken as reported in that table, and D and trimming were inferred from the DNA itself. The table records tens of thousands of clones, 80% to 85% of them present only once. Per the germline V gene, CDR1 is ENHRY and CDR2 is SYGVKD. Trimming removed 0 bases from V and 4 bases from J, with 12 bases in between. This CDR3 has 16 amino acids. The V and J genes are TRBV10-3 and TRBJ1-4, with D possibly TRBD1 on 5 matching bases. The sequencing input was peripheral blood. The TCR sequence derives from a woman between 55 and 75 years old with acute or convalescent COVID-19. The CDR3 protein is CAISESQGLLNEKLFF. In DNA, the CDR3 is TGTGCCATCAGTGAGTCCCAGGGCCTACTTAATGAAAAACTGTTTTTT.